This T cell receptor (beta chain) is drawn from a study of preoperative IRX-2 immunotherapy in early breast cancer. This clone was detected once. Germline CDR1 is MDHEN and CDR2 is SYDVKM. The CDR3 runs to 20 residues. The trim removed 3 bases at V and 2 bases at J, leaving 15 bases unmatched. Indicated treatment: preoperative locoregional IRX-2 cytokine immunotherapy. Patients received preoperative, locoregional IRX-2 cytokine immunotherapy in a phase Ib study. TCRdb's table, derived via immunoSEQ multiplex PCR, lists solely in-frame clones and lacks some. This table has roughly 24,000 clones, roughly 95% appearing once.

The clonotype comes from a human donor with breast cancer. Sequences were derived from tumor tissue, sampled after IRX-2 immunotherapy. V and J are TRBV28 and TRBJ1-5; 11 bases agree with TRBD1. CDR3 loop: CASSFSVLGQGEVGNQPQHF. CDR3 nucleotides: TGTGCCAGCAGTTTCAGTGTTTTGGGACAGGGGGAGGTTGGCAATCAGCCCCAGCATTTT.